This TCR beta chain appears in the sequencing data of a study of metastatic and nonmetastatic thyroid tumors. Study-wide background: Repertoires of blood and of tissue (tumor or nodule) from malignant and benign thyroid patients were compared. Study-level results: Across blood and tumor, TCR beta diversity in malignant thyroid tumors was reportedly significantly higher than in benign nodules.

Original processing notes: Variation in CDR3 across clinicopathological groups served as the basis for constructing a distant-metastasis classifier in papillary thyroid cancer. TCRdb re-called the PCR reads via MiXCR. The V and J calls and clone size come from TCRdb's table, not from the authors' own analysis. This sample has over 50,000 clones, with 30% found just once. Notes on this clone: Its antigen is unidentified.

Germline loops: CDR1 MDHEN, CDR2 SYDVKM. The V end lost 7 bases, the J end lost 1 base, and 7 bases lay between the germline ends. The CDR3 totals 12 residues. Thyroid surgery was performed in patients who had received no treatment beforehand. The TCR comes from a female donor with papillary thyroid cancer or a benign thyroid nodule (not recorded which). Some clones in this sample may be carry-over from other donors' samples. The chain has TRBV28 and TRBJ1-2; D is unresolved. The sequencing input was blood. CDR3 region: CASTTHNYGYTF. The CDR3 coding sequence is TGTGCCAGCACCACACATAACTATGGCTACACCTTC.